This T cell receptor beta chain was sequenced for a study of blood T cell repertoires in COVID-19. Study context: Sources were T cells, B-cell-depleted T cells, or PBMCs; the material itself was cDNA or gDNA.

Authors' processing steps: Quantification of nucleated cells was approximated via reference gene primer amplification. The repertoire was sequenced with immunoSEQ multiplex PCR; TCRdb's copy has only in-frame clones and lacks some. Clonal size and the V and J genes are those of that table, whereas D and trimming came from the DNA. The sample consists of approximately 83,000 clones, roughly 90% of them appearing once. The CDR3 covers 14 residues. With 4 bases removed from V and 2 bases from J, the gap between germline ends came to 11 bases. Germline CDR1 MNHEY, CDR2 SVGAGI. The TCR sequence derives from a man in his 70s with acute or convalescent COVID-19. J is TRBJ1-1 and V is TRBV6-5, with a tentative D call TRBD1 (6 bases). The source material was peripheral blood. DNA for the CDR3: TGTGCCAGCAGTTCCGGGACACCTAACACTGAAGCTTTCTTT. Amino acids: CASSSGTPNTEAFF.